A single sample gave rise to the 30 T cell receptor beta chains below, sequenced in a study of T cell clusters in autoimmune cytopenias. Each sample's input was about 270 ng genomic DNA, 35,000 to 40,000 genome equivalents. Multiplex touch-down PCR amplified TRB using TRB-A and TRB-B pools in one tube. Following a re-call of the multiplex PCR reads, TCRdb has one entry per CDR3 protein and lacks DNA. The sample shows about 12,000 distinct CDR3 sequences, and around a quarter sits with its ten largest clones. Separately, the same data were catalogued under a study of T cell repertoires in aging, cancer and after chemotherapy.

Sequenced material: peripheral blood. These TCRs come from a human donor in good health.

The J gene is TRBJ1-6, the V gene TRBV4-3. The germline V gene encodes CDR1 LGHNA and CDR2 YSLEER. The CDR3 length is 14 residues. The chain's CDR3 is CASSQDGYNSPLHF.

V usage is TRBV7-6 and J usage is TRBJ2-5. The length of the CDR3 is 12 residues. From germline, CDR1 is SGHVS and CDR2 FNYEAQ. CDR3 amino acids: CASSSFQETQYF.

The CDR3 region is CAWSTGTAKNIQYF. The chain recombines TRBV30 with TRBJ2-4; the D call from TCRdb, TRBD1, cannot be confirmed without DNA. The germline gives CDR1 GTSNPN, CDR2 SVGIG (reference sequence). The CDR3 runs to 14 residues.

The CDR3 sequence: CASSLASGAQETQYF. The V call is TRBV19, the J call TRBJ2-5; as DNA is missing, the TRBD2 call by TCRdb cannot be tested. The CDR3 contains 15 residues. CDR1 is LNHDA and CDR2 is SQIVND in the germline V gene (reference sequence).

CDR3 loop: CAISESVEAGHWGADTQYF. The chain employs TRBV10-3 and TRBJ2-3; TCRdb picks TRBD1, but there is no DNA to check that call. This CDR3 has 19 amino acids. From germline, CDR1 is ENHRY and CDR2 SYGVKD.

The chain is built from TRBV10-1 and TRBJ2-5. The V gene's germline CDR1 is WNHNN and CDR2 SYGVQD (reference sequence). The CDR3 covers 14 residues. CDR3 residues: CASSEGTGGETQYF.

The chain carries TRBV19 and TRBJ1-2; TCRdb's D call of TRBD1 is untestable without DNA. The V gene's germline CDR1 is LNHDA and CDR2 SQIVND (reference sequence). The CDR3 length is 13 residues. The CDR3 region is CARNTDRCDGYTF.

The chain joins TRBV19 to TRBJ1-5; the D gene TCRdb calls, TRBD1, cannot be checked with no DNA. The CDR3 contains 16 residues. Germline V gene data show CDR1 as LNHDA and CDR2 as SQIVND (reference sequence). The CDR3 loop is CASSIGLGVSNQPQHF.

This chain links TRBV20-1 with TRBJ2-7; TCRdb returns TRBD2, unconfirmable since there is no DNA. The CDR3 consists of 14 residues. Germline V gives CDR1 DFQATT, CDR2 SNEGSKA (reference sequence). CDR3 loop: CSARRLAETYEQYF.

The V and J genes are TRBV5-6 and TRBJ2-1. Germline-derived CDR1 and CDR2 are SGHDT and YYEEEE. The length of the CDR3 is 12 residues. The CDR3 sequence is CASSLGNNEQFF.

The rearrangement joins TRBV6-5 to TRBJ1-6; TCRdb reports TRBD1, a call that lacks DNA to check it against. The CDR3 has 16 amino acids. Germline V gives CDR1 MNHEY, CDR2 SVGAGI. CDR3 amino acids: CASTALEGVRNSPLHF.

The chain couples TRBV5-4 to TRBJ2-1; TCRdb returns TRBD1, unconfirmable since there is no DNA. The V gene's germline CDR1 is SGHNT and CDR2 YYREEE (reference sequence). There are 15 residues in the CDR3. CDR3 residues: CASLDDPNAPNEQFF.

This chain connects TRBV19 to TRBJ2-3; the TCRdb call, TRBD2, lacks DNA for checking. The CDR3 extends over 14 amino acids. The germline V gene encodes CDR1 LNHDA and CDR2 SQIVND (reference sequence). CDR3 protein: CASNSRTSRDTQYF.

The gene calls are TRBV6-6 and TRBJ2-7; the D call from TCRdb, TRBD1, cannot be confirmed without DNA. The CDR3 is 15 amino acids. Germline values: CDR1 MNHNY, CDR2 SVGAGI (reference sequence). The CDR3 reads CASRSRDRGLNEQYF.

The chain's CDR3 is CASSSTGLGYGYTF. The V gene is TRBV12-3 or TRBV12-4, the J gene TRBJ1-2; there is no DNA to check the TCRdb D call of TRBD1. The CDR3 has 14 amino acids.

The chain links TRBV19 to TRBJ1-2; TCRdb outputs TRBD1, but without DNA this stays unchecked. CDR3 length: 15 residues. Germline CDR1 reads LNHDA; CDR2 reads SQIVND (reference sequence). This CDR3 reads CASSLRLGTVDGYTF.

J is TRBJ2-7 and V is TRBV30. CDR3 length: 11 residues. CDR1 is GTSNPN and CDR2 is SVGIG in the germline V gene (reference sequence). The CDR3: CAWSTGYEQYF.

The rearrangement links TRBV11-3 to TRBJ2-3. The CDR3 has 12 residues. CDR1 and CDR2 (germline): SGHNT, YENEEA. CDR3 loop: CASTLSTDTQYF.

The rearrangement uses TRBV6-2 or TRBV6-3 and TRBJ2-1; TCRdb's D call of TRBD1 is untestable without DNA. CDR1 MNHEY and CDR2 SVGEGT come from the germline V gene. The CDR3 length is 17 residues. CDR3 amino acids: CASSYETGASVGNEQFF.

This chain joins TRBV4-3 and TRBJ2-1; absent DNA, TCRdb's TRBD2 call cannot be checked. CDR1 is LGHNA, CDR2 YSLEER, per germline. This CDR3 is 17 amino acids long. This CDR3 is CASSQDRAGGHNNEQFF.

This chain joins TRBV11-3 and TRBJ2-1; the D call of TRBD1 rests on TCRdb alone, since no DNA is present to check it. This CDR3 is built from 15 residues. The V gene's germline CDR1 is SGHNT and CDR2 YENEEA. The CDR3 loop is CASSQEQVGHNEQFF.

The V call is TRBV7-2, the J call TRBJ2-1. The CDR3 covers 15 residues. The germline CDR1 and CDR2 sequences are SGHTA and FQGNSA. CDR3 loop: CASSLEGRGLSEQFF.

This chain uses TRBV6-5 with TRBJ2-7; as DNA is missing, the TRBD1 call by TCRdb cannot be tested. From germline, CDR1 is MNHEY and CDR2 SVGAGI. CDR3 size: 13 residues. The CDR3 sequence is CASSDGQGYEQYF.

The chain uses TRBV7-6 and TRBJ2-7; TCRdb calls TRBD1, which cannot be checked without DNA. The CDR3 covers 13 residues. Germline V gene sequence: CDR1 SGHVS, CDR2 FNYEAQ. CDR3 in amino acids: CASSLNRAGEQYF.

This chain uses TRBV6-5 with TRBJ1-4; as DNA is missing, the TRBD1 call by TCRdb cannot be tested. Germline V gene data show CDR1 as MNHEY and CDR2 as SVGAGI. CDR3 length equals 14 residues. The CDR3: CASSPQGLGEKLFF.

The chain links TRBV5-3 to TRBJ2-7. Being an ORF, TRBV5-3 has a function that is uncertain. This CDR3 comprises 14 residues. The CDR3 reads CASSLRRTNDEQYF.

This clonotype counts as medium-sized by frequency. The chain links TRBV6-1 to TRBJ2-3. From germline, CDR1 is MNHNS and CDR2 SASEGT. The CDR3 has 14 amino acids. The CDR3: CASSVTPRTDTQYF.

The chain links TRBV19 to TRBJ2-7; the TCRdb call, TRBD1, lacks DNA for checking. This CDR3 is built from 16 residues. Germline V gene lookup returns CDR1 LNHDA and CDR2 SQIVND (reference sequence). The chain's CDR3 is CASSTGTGIGTYEQYF.

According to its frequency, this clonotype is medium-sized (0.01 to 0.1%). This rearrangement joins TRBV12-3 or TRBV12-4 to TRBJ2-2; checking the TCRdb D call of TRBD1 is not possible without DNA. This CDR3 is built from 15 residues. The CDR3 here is CASSFHGGNTGELFF.

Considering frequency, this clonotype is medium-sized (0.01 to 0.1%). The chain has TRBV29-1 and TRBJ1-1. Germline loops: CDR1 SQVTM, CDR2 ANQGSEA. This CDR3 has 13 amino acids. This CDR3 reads CSVAKELNTEAFF.